The 31 T cell receptor beta chains reported below all come from one sample, sequenced in a study of shared clonotypes between healthy human individuals. Profiled with immunoSEQ multiplex PCR; TCRdb holds only in-frame clones, not every one. The table records about half a million clones, roughly 80% of them present only once. Material for sequencing was PBMCs. These receptors came from a woman in her 40s in good health. Some clones in this sample may be carry-over from other donors' samples.

This clone appeared a single time. This likely traces to a read error, being one base from a far larger clone. The V gene is TRBV7-2, the J gene TRBJ1-1; D gene unclear. Germline V gene sequence: CDR1 SGHTA, CDR2 FQGNSA. The CDR3 covers 13 residues. V was clipped by 8 bases and J by 2 bases, with 12 bases between them. The CDR3 loop reads CASGWVANTEAFF. In DNA, the CDR3 is TGTGCCAGCGGGTGGGTGGCCAACACTGAAGCTTTCTTT. The full variable domain, rest sourced from reference TRBV7-2 and TRBJ1-1, is GAGVSQSPSNKVTEKGKDVELRCDPISGHTALYWYRQSLGQGLEFLIYFQGNSAPDKSGLPSDRFSAERTGGSVSTLTIQRTQQEDSAVYLCASGWVANTEAFFGQGTRLTVV.

V is TRBV19 and J is TRBJ2-1, with a tentative D call TRBD1 (5 bases). Germline-derived CDR1 and CDR2 are LNHDA and SQIVND (reference sequence). The CDR3 totals 14 residues. V was trimmed by 1 base and J by 10 bases, leaving 14 bases between them. For the CDR3, the DNA is TGTGCCAGTAGTATAGGGACAAATAAGAGAGAGCAGTTCTTC. Translated, it gives CASSIGTNKREQFF.

The CDR3 sequence: CASSLVVNNEQFF. The CDR3 DNA reads TGCGCCAGCAGCTTGGTAGTTAACAATGAGCAGTTCTTC. This sequence joins TRBV5-1 and TRBJ2-1; D ambiguous. The CDR3 runs 13 residues. The germline V and J ends were trimmed by 0 bases and 5 bases, with 6 bases remaining between them. Germline CDR1 reads SGHRS; CDR2 reads YFSETQ.

With regard to this clone: The sample has other DNA sequences that encode this CDR3 too. This chain links TRBV15 with TRBJ1-1; D is ambiguous. The V end was cut by 0 bases, the J end by 1 base, with 6 bases between. Germline CDR1 reads LNHNV; CDR2 reads YYDKDF (reference sequence). This CDR3 spans 14 amino acids. In nucleotides, the CDR3 is TGTGCCACCAGCAGAGAACGACAGAACACTGAAGCTTTCTTT. Translation gives CATSRERQNTEAFF.

The chain is built from TRBV5-1 and TRBJ1-2; possibly TRBD1 for D (6 bases). V shed 4 bases and J shed 1 base, with 11 bases lying between them. CDR3 length: 14 residues. CDR1 SGHRS and CDR2 YFSETQ come from the germline V gene. This CDR3 is CASSTVQGNYGYTF. CDR3 coding DNA: TGCGCCAGCAGCACGGTACAGGGTAACTATGGCTACACCTTC.

The table lists this clone with a count of one. The J gene is TRBJ1-1, the V gene TRBV19; 7 bases fit TRBD1. CDR1 and CDR2 (germline): LNHDA, SQIVND (reference sequence). The CDR3 consists of 14 residues. The V segment lost 5 bases and the J segment 3 bases; nucleotides outside the gene matches: 6. In nucleotides, the CDR3 is TGTGCCAGTAGTCATCCAGGGGGATACACTGAAGCTTTCTTT. It specifies CASSHPGGYTEAFF.

The chain has TRBV13 and TRBJ2-1; D gene uncertain. The V and J ends lost 5 bases and 7 bases respectively, with 12 bases between them. The CDR3 contains 13 residues. Per germline, CDR1 PRHDT and CDR2 FYEKMQ (reference sequence). CDR3 protein: CASSPSPGNEQFF. The CDR3 bases are TGTGCCAGCAGCCCCTCCCCCGGGAATGAGCAGTTCTTC.

The gene calls are TRBV9 and TRBJ1-1, with a weak D call TRBD1 (5 bases). The germline V gene has CDR1 SGDLS and CDR2 YYNGEE. The CDR3 consists of 12 residues. Trimming pared 5 bases from V and 7 bases from J, leaving 12 bases between. The CDR3 is CASSRQGGEAFF. In nucleotides, the CDR3 is TGTGCCAGCAGTCGTCAGGGAGGTGAAGCTTTCTTT.

This clone came up a few times. The chain joins TRBV30 to TRBJ2-5, with 7 positions matching TRBD2. The CDR3 loop spans 18 amino acids. CDR1 is GTSNPN, CDR2 SVGIG, per germline (reference sequence). With V trimmed by 3 bases and J by 2 bases, 18 bases remained unmatched. This CDR3 is CAWSRKDLPGLPQETQYF. CDR3 coding DNA: TGTGCCTGGAGCCGAAAAGACCTGCCGGGACTACCACAAGAGACCCAGTACTTC.

V usage is TRBV7-9 and J usage is TRBJ2-7; possibly TRBD1 for D (5 bases). Germline CDR1 SEHNR, CDR2 FQNEAQ (reference sequence). Trimming cost V 5 bases and J 8 bases, with 13 bases left between them. This CDR3 region has 12 residues. CDR3 sequence (DNA): TGTGCCAGCAGCGCCCTAGGGGCTCAGCAGTACTTC. The encoded protein is CASSALGAQQYF.

The V call is TRBV2, the J call TRBJ2-3; no clear D gene. Trimming left V 9 bases short and J 0 bases short, with 7 bases between. This CDR3 spans 12 amino acids. CDR1 is SNHLY, CDR2 FYNNEI, per germline. The CDR3 coding sequence is TGTGCCAGTGTCCTTAGCACAGATACGCAGTATTTT. Translation: CASVLSTDTQYF. Looking up the rest from reference TRBV2 and TRBJ2-3 gives the full variable domain: EPEVTQTPSHQVTQMGQEVILRCVPISNHLYFYWYRQILGQKVEFLVSFYNNEISEKSEIFDDQFSVERPDGSNFTLKIRSTKLEDSAMYFCASVLSTDTQYFGPGTRLTVL.

V usage is TRBV19 and J usage is TRBJ1-1; no clear D. The V end lost 9 bases, the J end lost 5 bases, and 13 bases lay between the germline ends. Germline CDR1 LNHDA, CDR2 SQIVND (reference sequence). The CDR3 consists of 12 residues. The CDR3, as DNA: TGTGCCAGCCACGTGGGTGGAACTGAAGCTTTCTTT. It translates to CASHVGGTEAFF.

The chain combines TRBV25-1 with TRBJ1-4; D is uncertain. The germline V and J ends were trimmed by 1 base and 0 bases, with 9 bases remaining between them. The CDR3 is 16 residues long. Germline-derived CDR1 and CDR2 are MGHDK and SYGVNS. The CDR3: CASSEWGSTTNEKLFF. The CDR3 bases are TGTGCCAGCAGTGAATGGGGATCAACAACTAATGAAAAACTGTTTTTT. The variable domain in full, with the rest retrieved from reference TRBV25-1 and TRBJ1-4, is EADIYQTPRYLVIGTGKKITLECSQTMGHDKMYWYQQDPGMELHLIHYSYGVNSTEKGDLSSESTVSRIRTEHFPLTLESARPSHTSQYLCASSEWGSTTNEKLFFGSGTQLSVL.

The rearrangement uses TRBV2 and TRBJ2-3; TRBD2 matches 7 bases. CDR1 is SNHLY and CDR2 is FYNNEI in the germline V gene. This CDR3 spans 14 amino acids. Losses at the gene ends were 3 bases for V and 6 bases for J; bases not matched to a gene: 6. This CDR3 reads CASSDPGAGDTQYF. CDR3 DNA sequence: TGTGCCAGCAGTGACCCGGGAGCGGGGGATACGCAGTATTTT.

This chain joins TRBV7-8 and TRBJ2-1; tentatively, D is TRBD2 (5 bases). Germline loops: CDR1 SGHVS, CDR2 FQNEAQ. This CDR3 region has 17 residues. Trimming stripped 4 bases from V and 0 bases from J, with 16 bases between. CDR3 region: CASSSIGASRSYNEQFF. The CDR3 nucleotides read TGTGCCAGCAGCTCTATAGGAGCTAGCCGCTCCTACAATGAGCAGTTCTTC.

As to this clone: Sequence at one end of the junction differs from germline and may be a read error. The same CDR3 arises from other DNA sequences in this sample as well. This chain links TRBV2 with TRBJ2-7; D might be TRBD1 (5 bases). Germline CDR1 is SNHLY and CDR2 is FYNNEI. The CDR3 is 12 residues long. CDR3 loop: CASRARLYEQYF. In DNA form, the CDR3 reads TGTGCTAGCAGGGCCCGACTTTACGAGCAGTACTTT.

The rearrangement links TRBV19 to TRBJ1-1; 7 bases are a match to TRBD1. The CDR3 contains 13 residues. Trimming took 10 bases from V and 3 from J; bases not matched to a gene: 8. Germline CDR1 reads LNHDA; CDR2 reads SQIVND (reference sequence). CDR3 DNA sequence: TGTGCCACCCAAACTACAGGGGACACTGAAGCTTTCTTT. It yields the protein CATQTTGDTEAFF.

The chain recombines TRBV18 with TRBJ2-7; D possibly uses TRBD1 or TRBD2 (6 bases each). CDR1 and CDR2 from the germline V gene are KGHSH and LQKENI. The CDR3 is 15 residues long. V lost 3 bases and J lost 2, with 14 bases in between. CDR3 nucleotide sequence: TGTGCCAGCTCACCGGGGGCTAGCGAGACCTACGAGCAGTACTTC. The encoded protein is CASSPGASETYEQYF.

This chain links TRBV10-3 with TRBJ1-1; no clear D. Germline V gene lookup returns CDR1 ENHRY and CDR2 SYGVKD. Trimming left V 0 bases short and J 5 bases short, with 1 base between. This CDR3 comprises 11 residues. Here the CDR3 DNA reads TGTGCCATCAGTGAGTCGACTGAAGCTTTCTTT. This sequence encodes CAISESTEAFF.

In regard to this clone: This likely stems from a read error, as it lies one base from a far larger clone. The chain combines TRBV7-2 with TRBJ2-7; TRBD1 aligns across 7 bases. This CDR3 region has 13 residues. Germline values: CDR1 SGHTA, CDR2 FQGNSA. CDR3 nucleotides: TGTGCCAGCAGGCCTACAGGGGTCTACGAGCAGCACTTC. It yields the protein CASRPTGVYEQHF.

CDR3 protein: CSVEEGETQYF. The CDR3 DNA sequence: TGCAGCGTTGAGGAGGGAGAGACCCAGTACTTC. This rearrangement joins TRBV29-1 to TRBJ2-5, with D perhaps matching TRBD2 (6 bases). The V gene's germline CDR1 is SQVTM and CDR2 ANQGSEA. The CDR3 spans 11 residues. Trimming cost V 3 bases and J 4 bases, with 6 bases left between them.

The rearrangement links TRBV7-9 to TRBJ2-5, with 7 bases identical to TRBD2. The J segment lost 5 bases and the V segment lost 6 bases, leaving 12 bases of the junction unmatched. The CDR3 loop spans 15 amino acids. Germline CDR1 SEHNR, CDR2 FQNEAQ (reference sequence). CDR3 DNA: TGTGCCAGCAGAACGACTAGCAAATCGGGCGAGACCCAGTACTTC. Protein product: CASRTTSKSGETQYF.

The rearrangement joins TRBV7-2 to TRBJ2-1, with 10 bases lining up with TRBD2. Germline V gene sequence: CDR1 SGHTA, CDR2 FQGNSA. V shed 3 bases and J 5 bases; nucleotides not matched to a gene: 4. This CDR3 spans 15 amino acids. The CDR3 nucleotides read TGTGCCAGCAGCTTCGGGACTAGCGTTAACAATGAGCAGTTCTTC. It specifies CASSFGTSVNNEQFF.

Here the CDR3 DNA reads TGTGCCAGCAGTCCCGCCTTGCGTAGCTCCTACGAGCAGTACTTC. Protein: CASSPALRSSYEQYF. The V and J genes are TRBV6-6 and TRBJ2-7, with unresolved D. V shed 5 bases and J shed 0 bases, with 14 bases lying between them. This CDR3 spans 15 amino acids. Germline CDR1 is MNHNY and CDR2 is SVGAGI (reference sequence).

This chain links TRBV5-1 with TRBJ2-7; D is unresolved. The V end was cut by 0 bases, the J end by 1 base, with 8 bases between. Germline assignment: CDR1 SGHRS and CDR2 YFSETQ. CDR3 size: 14 residues. This CDR3 reads CASSLDTQSYEQYF. In DNA form, the CDR3 reads TGCGCCAGCAGCTTGGATACCCAATCCTACGAGCAGTACTTC.

There are many counts of this clone. The genes are TRBV15 and TRBJ2-7; 9 bases agree with TRBD2. The CDR3 loop spans 17 amino acids. Per the germline V gene, CDR1 is LNHNV and CDR2 is YYDKDF (reference sequence). Trimming at V came to 0 bases and at J to 1 base, leaving 7 bases not matched to a gene. CDR3 protein: CATSRDFSGGPSYEQYF. CDR3 bases: TGTGCCACCAGCAGAGATTTTAGCGGGGGACCATCCTACGAGCAGTACTTC.

Remarks on this clone: The likely explanation is a read error, given a far larger clone one base away. The chain is built from TRBV4-3 and TRBJ1-2, with a possible D match to TRBD1 (5 bases). CDR3 size: 13 residues. Trimming pared 3 bases from V and 5 bases from J, leaving 10 bases between. Germline CDR1 reads LGHNA; CDR2 reads YSLEER. CDR3 coding DNA: TGCGCCAGCAGCCATGGCAGGGTATATGGCTACACCTTC. This codes for CASSHGRVYGYTF.

Concerning this clone itself: This clone may be a read error of a much larger clone one base away. The rearrangement uses TRBV28 and TRBJ2-4; TRBD2 is a possible D gene (6 bases). The CDR3 is 16 amino acids. CDR1 is MDHEN, CDR2 SYDVKM, per germline. CDR3 DNA: TGTGCCAGCAGTAACGGGGGTACCCTAGCCAAAAACATTAAGTACTTC. The encoded protein is CASSNGGTLAKNIKYF.

This sequence joins TRBV29-1 and TRBJ2-1; 9 bases align to TRBD1. The CDR3 has 13 amino acids. Per germline, CDR1 SQVTM and CDR2 ANQGSEA. J was trimmed by 3 bases and V by 5 bases; bases with no gene match: 2. The CDR3 reads CSVTGGFYNEQFF. The CDR3, as DNA: TGCAGCGTTACAGGGGGCTTCTACAATGAGCAGTTCTTC.

The rearrangement joins TRBV28 to TRBJ2-7, with a possible D match to TRBD1 (5 bases). The germline V and J ends were trimmed by 4 bases and 4 bases, with 11 bases remaining between them. The CDR3 length is 13 residues. Germline CDR1 MDHEN, CDR2 SYDVKM. CDR3 sequence: CASSSPQVYEQYF. As DNA, the CDR3 is TGTGCCAGCAGTTCCCCACAGGTATACGAGCAGTACTTC.

The chain has TRBV20-1 and TRBJ1-2; 8 positions agree with TRBD1. The CDR3 covers 11 residues. V was pared by 4 bases and J by 9 bases, with 4 bases of the junction left unmatched. The germline V gene has CDR1 DFQATT and CDR2 SNEGSKA (reference sequence). CDR3: CSATGGIRYTF. The CDR3 DNA follows: TGCAGTGCTACAGGGGGCATACGCTACACCTTC.